Listed below are T cell receptor beta chains from one sample, sequenced in a study of T-cell reconstitution after alpha-beta-depleted transplantation in children. TCRdb re-called the PCR reads with MiXCR, one entry per CDR3 protein. The sample lists 780,000 or so distinct CDR3 sequences, under 20% seen once, with roughly 5% in the top ten. The sequences come from PBMCs, mostly from graft donor cells, collected 360 days after TCRalphabeta/CD19-depleted stem cell transplant. These receptors all come from a male patient younger than 18 who had a stem cell transplant for acute lymphoblastic leukemia, so the T cells may come from the graft donor. The CDR3 runs from the conserved cysteine through the conserved F or W. Size values are once, few and many counts, or a class for expanded clones, and some rows have none.

j_call clone_size v_call cdr3_aa
TRBJ2-1 few TRBV24-1 CATSAGLAVYNEQFF
TRBJ1-1 few TRBV12-3/TRBV12-4 CASRRQGALNTEAFF
TRBJ1-1 few TRBV6-8 CASRLDREDTEAFF
TRBJ1-1 few TRBV28 CASSFSFTEAFF
TRBJ2-7 . TRBV5-1 CASSLWTSGRYYEQYF
TRBJ2-1 few TRBV25-1 CASSEFGRQGGQFF
TRBJ1-6 . TRBV7-8 CASSLGRGQNSPLHF
TRBJ1-2 . TRBV7-9 CASSLGRGSAYGYTF
TRBJ2-3 . TRBV10-3 CATSRVNPTTQYF
TRBJ2-7 . TRBV7-9 CASSPRGGHYEQYF
TRBJ1-2 few TRBV5-1 CASSLEVQGSNGYTF
TRBJ2-2 few TRBV12-3/TRBV12-4 CASSLIAGRTGELFF
TRBJ2-1 few TRBV7-9 CASSPSGSGRDNEQFF
TRBJ2-7 . TRBV28 CAACRGALGAYEQYF
TRBJ2-7 . TRBV12-3/TRBV12-4 CASSIHEQYF
TRBJ2-7 . TRBV29-1 CSVEKGGIGYEQYF
TRBJ2-1 . TRBV20-1 CSARGGREGRGSYNEQFF
TRBJ1-2 few TRBV27 CASSLSLDNDYGYTF
TRBJ2-1 many TRBV24-1 CATSGEGAGYEQFF
TRBJ2-2 few TRBV4-1 CASSPHPHRGESTGELFF
TRBJ2-3 . TRBV15 CATSRRLAGPNTDTQYF
TRBJ1-1 . TRBV5-1 CASSIPRGQITEAFF
TRBJ2-1 many TRBV4-1 CASSQGPSSYNEQFF
TRBJ2-7 few TRBV15 CATSRDQLAGGEQYF
TRBJ2-4 . TRBV14 CASSQSGPIAKNIQYF
TRBJ1-2 . TRBV19 CASSIAWEGYTF
TRBJ2-2 . TRBV3-1 CASSQEMWGYRETDTGELFF
TRBJ2-5 . TRBV6-2/TRBV6-3 CASRAHPQETQYF
TRBJ1-4 many TRBV29-1 CSVALLRGEKLFF
TRBJ2-1 . TRBV13 CASSFWRGTSEHNEQFF
TRBJ2-1 few TRBV12-3/TRBV12-4 CASSPRGIAYNEQFF
TRBJ2-7 . TRBV7-9 CASRDSANYEQYF
TRBJ2-4 few TRBV29-1 CSVLSIAGWAKNIQYF
TRBJ2-2 many TRBV4-1 CASSRPDRGMGGELFF
TRBJ2-1 . TRBV10-3 CAITSSYNEQFF
TRBJ2-3 few TRBV29-1 CSVELAGGEDTQYF
TRBJ2-1 . TRBV27 CASSFSGSSPNEQFF
TRBJ1-2 . TRBV29-1 CSVVRGGYGYTF
TRBJ2-1 . TRBV2 CASSATRRAGREQFF
TRBJ2-1 few TRBV7-2 CASSLQGGTSSYNEQFF
TRBJ2-7 . TRBV20-1 CSARGGLGAYEQYF
TRBJ2-6 . TRBV6-1 CASSRSTGAYSGANVLTF
TRBJ2-3 many TRBV5-1 CASSSLHDTQYF
TRBJ2-1 . TRBV7-6 CASSSVLGTSPYNEQFF
TRBJ2-7 many TRBV12-3/TRBV12-4 CASSLYTEQYF
TRBJ2-7 . TRBV6-2/TRBV6-3 CASRRNSPYEQYF
TRBJ2-1 . TRBV5-1 CASSTGAFGEQFF
TRBJ2-7 few TRBV7-9 CASSGLAGGEQYF
TRBJ2-7 few TRBV19 CASSIRDRGPSYEQYF
TRBJ1-1 once TRBV6-5 CASSYGAGGNTESFF
TRBJ2-3 few TRBV9 CASSVVGHPTDTQYF
TRBJ2-7 . TRBV11-2 CASSSSGSGRVGYEQYF
TRBJ1-4 . TRBV4-3 CASSPTGVTNEKLFF